Sequencing of this T cell receptor beta chain was carried out in a study of blood T cell repertoires in COVID-19. Looking at the study overall: The origin of the acute and convalescent COVID-19 samples was the United States, Italy and Spain. Sample material is recorded as cDNA or gDNA derived from T cells, B-cell-depleted T cells, or PBMCs.

The V gene end was trimmed by 4 bases and the J gene end by 10 bases; junction bases not matched to a gene: 8. This CDR3 has 14 residues. The germline V gene has CDR1 MGHDK and CDR2 SYGVNS. The authors' processing: Amplification of reference gene primers provided the estimated nucleated cell counts. The data were produced by immunoSEQ multiplex PCR, yet TCRdb's version contains in-frame clones alone and is incomplete. V and J calls plus clone size are reproduced from that table; the DNA served to infer D and trimming. The sample contains approximately 150,000 clones, about 80% of which appear only once.

The chain employs TRBV25-1 and TRBJ1-4, with 8 bases identical to TRBD1. Source material: peripheral blood. The origin of this receptor is a woman of 80 years or more with acute or convalescent COVID-19. CDR3 protein: CASSVWAGGVKLFF. The CDR3 DNA reads as TGTGCCAGCAGTGTCTGGGCAGGGGGCGTAAAACTGTTTTTT.